These 16 T cell receptor beta chains originate from one sample sequenced in a study of T-cell memory formation after mild COVID-19. A single record per CDR3 protein comes from TCRdb applying MiXCR to the 5' RACE reads. The table lists hundreds of thousands of distinct CDR3 sequences, roughly an eighth of them singletons. Specimen: PBMCs or a T cell subset sorted from them (not recorded which). The receptors were gathered from a man younger than 35 who had mild COVID-19 (a few samples of this study predate the infection). Cell type and time point are not known.

This clonotype appeared a few times. This rearrangement joins TRBV6-6 to TRBJ1-1; no reliable D call. Trimming shortened V by 0 bases and J by 3 bases, and 8 bases separated the two germline ends. Germline V CDR1 and CDR2: MNHNY, SVGAGI (reference sequence). This CDR3 is 14 amino acids long. The CDR3 DNA is TGTGCCAGCAGTTACTCGATTAGGTACACTGAAGCTTTCTTT. It encodes CASSYSIRYTEAFF.

V usage is TRBV28 and J usage is TRBJ1-2; D call uncertain. The ends were cut back, 6 bases at V and 7 bases at J, with 21 bases in the middle. Germline assignment: CDR1 MDHEN and CDR2 SYDVKM. The CDR3 consists of 15 residues. CDR3 amino acids: CASSPGDIRWRGYTF. The CDR3 nucleotides read TGTGCCAGCAGCCCGGGAGACATCCGCTGGCGTGGCTACACCTTC.

This clonotype was picked up a small number of times. Here the CDR3 DNA reads TGTGCCAGCAGTCCACTTCCCGCGGGGGCCTACAATGAGCAGTTCTTC. Translated: CASSPLPAGAYNEQFF. The J gene is TRBJ2-1, the V gene TRBV12-3 or TRBV12-4; 7 positions match TRBD2. The CDR3 has 16 amino acids. J lost 2 bases, V lost 5 bases, and 9 bases had no gene match.

This clonotype was seen more than once but under ten times. This rearrangement joins TRBV20-1 to TRBJ2-7; perhaps TRBD1 as D (5 bases). The CDR3 length is 14 residues. CDR1 is DFQATT, CDR2 SNEGSKA, per germline (reference sequence). Trimming pared 4 bases from V and 1 base from J, leaving 14 bases between. In DNA form, the CDR3 reads TGCAGTGCTAACCCTGGAAGGGGATCCTACGAGCAGTACTTC. This codes for CSANPGRGSYEQYF.

This clonotype came up a few times. The V and J genes are TRBV20-1 and TRBJ1-2; TRBD1 matches 9 bases. CDR3 length: 13 residues. Per germline, CDR1 DFQATT and CDR2 SNEGSKA (reference sequence). Germline trimming cut 4 bases from V and 3 bases from J; bases unmatched to any gene: 3. The CDR3: CSANRGLDYGYTF. The CDR3 DNA reads as TGCAGTGCTAACAGGGGGCTCGACTATGGCTACACCTTC.

This clonotype has more than one count but fewer than ten. This rearrangement joins TRBV11-1 to TRBJ1-1, with D unclear. The germline V gene encodes CDR1 SGHAT and CDR2 FQDESV (reference sequence). Trimming cost V 8 bases and J 1 base, with 8 bases left between them. The CDR3 is made up of 12 amino acids. This CDR3 is CASVPQNTEAFF. For the CDR3, the DNA is TGTGCCAGCGTCCCGCAGAACACTGAAGCTTTCTTT.

This clonotype was found a few times. The V gene is TRBV6-5, the J gene TRBJ2-7; possible D gene TRBD2, 5 bases. CDR1 and CDR2 (germline): MNHEY, SVGAGI. CDR3 length: 15 amino acids. V lost 4 bases and J 5 bases, leaving 18 bases between the germline ends. The CDR3, as DNA: TGTGCCAGCAGTTCTCTCCCCTCCCGAGCGGACGAGCAGTACTTC. Translating gives CASSSLPSRADEQYF.

This clonotype was seen at least ten times. The V gene is TRBV12-3 or TRBV12-4, the J gene TRBJ1-3, with D perhaps matching TRBD1 (5 bases). The CDR3 is made up of 11 amino acids. The germline V and J ends were trimmed by 1 base and 12 bases, with 7 bases remaining between them. Written as DNA, the CDR3 is TGTGCCAGCAGTTTAGTCCAGGGCATATATTTT. Residues: CASSLVQGIYF.

This clonotype has a handful of counts. The V call is TRBV28, the J call TRBJ2-7; D is undetermined. V lost 5 bases and J 0 bases, leaving 5 bases between the germline ends. Germline CDR1 MDHEN, CDR2 SYDVKM. The CDR3 length is 12 residues. This CDR3 reads CASSTASYEQYV. The CDR3 coding sequence is TGTGCCAGCAGTACAGCCTCCTACGAGCAGTACGTC.

The chain joins TRBV4-3 to TRBJ2-5; 7 nucleotides align to TRBD1. This CDR3 has 16 residues. Germline trimming cut 4 bases from V and 5 bases from J; bases unmatched to any gene: 13. In germline, CDR1 is LGHNA, CDR2 YSLEER. The CDR3 nucleotides read TGCGCCAGCAGCCCGTGTGTCGTAGGGGGCTGTGAGACCCAGTACTTC. It yields the protein CASSPCVVGGCETQYF.

The rearrangement links TRBV4-1 to TRBJ1-4; D gene ambiguous. Between the trimmed V and J ends, which lost 0 bases and 8 bases, there was a span of 7 bases. The CDR3 runs 13 residues. Germline CDR1 reads MGHRA; CDR2 reads YSYEKL. Here the CDR3 reads CASSQDIEEKLFF. The CDR3 DNA reads TGCGCCAGCAGCCAAGATATCGAGGAAAAACTGTTTTTT.

This clonotype came up a few times. The chain combines TRBV6-5 with TRBJ2-1, with a tentative D call TRBD2 (5 bases). Germline values: CDR1 MNHEY, CDR2 SVGAGI. The V end lost 5 bases, the J end lost 2 bases, and 16 bases lay between the germline ends. This CDR3 has 16 residues. The CDR3 bases are TGTGCCAGCAGTGGCCCGGTTGGAGGTACCTACAATGAGCAGTTCTTC. This translates into CASSGPVGGTYNEQFF.

At least ten counts were recorded for this clonotype. The chain couples TRBV5-1 to TRBJ2-7; TRBD1 agrees at 9 bases. CDR3 size: 14 residues. Germline V gene sequence: CDR1 SGHRS, CDR2 YFSETQ. With V trimmed by 6 bases and J by 6 bases, 10 bases remained unmatched. For the CDR3, the DNA is TGCGCCAGCACCCTACAGGGGGCGATTAGCGAGCAGTACTTC. As protein: CASTLQGAISEQYF. The full variable domain, rest sourced from reference TRBV5-1 and TRBJ2-7, is KAGVTQTPRYLIKTRGQQVTLSCSPISGHRSVSWYQQTPGQGLQFLFEYFSETQRNKGNFPGRFSGRQFSNSRSEMNVSTLELGDSALYLCASTLQGAISEQYFGPGTRLTVT.

The V gene is TRBV20-1, the J gene TRBJ2-5, with 12 bases aligning to TRBD2. The CDR3 length is 16 residues. V lost 1 base, J lost 5 bases, and 8 bases stayed unmatched. Germline V gene data show CDR1 as DFQATT and CDR2 as SNEGSKA (reference sequence). The CDR3, as DNA: TGCAGTGCTAGAGTATCTAGCGGGGGGGCTTTTGAGACCCAGTACTTC. It is translated as CSARVSSGGAFETQYF.

This clonotype was counted a few times. The chain couples TRBV12-3 or TRBV12-4 to TRBJ1-1, with D perhaps matching TRBD1 (6 bases). CDR3 length: 14 amino acids. V was shortened by 5 bases and J by 2 bases, with 12 bases between the two germline ends. CDR3 amino acids: CASSEQGSNTEAFF. The CDR3 DNA reads TGTGCCAGCAGTGAACAGGGTTCTAACACTGAAGCTTTCTTT.

The chain combines TRBV6-5 with TRBJ1-3; D uncertain. Germline CDR1 reads MNHEY; CDR2 reads SVGAGI. The CDR3 runs to 15 residues. Deletions cut 2 bases from V and 3 bases from J, with 11 bases between. DNA for the CDR3: TGTGCCAGCAGTTACCATCGGGAGGGTGGAAACACCATATATTTT. Residues: CASSYHREGGNTIYF.